This entry lists 5 T cell receptor beta chains sequenced from one sample in a study of blood T cell repertoires in COVID-19. TCRdb's table, derived via immunoSEQ multiplex PCR, lists solely in-frame clones and lacks some. The repertoire holds approximately 200,000 clones, with roughly 88% as singletons. The material sequenced was PBMCs or T cells enriched from blood (not recorded which). These receptors were obtained from a woman aged 25 to 39 who had been exposed to COVID-19.

This clone appeared a single time. The chain employs TRBV6-1 and TRBJ1-3; the match to TRBD1 covers 7 bases. V lost 3 bases, J lost 3 bases, and 8 bases stayed unmatched. The CDR3 covers 16 residues. CDR1 and CDR2 from the germline V gene are MNHNS and SASEGT. The CDR3 region is CASSEGRQGGGNTIYF. CDR3 coding DNA: TGTGCCAGCAGTGAGGGCCGACAGGGAGGTGGAAACACCATATATTTT.

The sample holds one count of this clone. The V call is TRBV9, the J call TRBJ1-1, with a possible D match to TRBD1 (5 bases). Germline V lookup: CDR1 SGDLS, CDR2 YYNGEE. There are 18 residues in the CDR3. The V and J ends lost 0 bases and 0 bases respectively, with 18 bases between them. The CDR3 loop reads CASSVEAGVGPLNTEAFF. CDR3 bases: TGTGCCAGCAGCGTAGAGGCGGGAGTGGGGCCCTTGAACACTGAAGCTTTCTTT.

The chain carries TRBV19 and TRBJ1-2, with TRBD1 as a possible D gene (5 bases). Germline CDR1 and CDR2: LNHDA and SQIVND (reference sequence). Trimming pared 8 bases from V and 8 bases from J, leaving 18 bases between. The CDR3 loop spans 13 amino acids. CDR3: CASGSGQLGGYTF. Written as DNA, the CDR3 is TGTGCCAGTGGATCCGGACAATTAGGGGGCTACACCTTC.

A few counts support this clone. The genes are TRBV19 and TRBJ2-1; TRBD2 agrees at 11 bases. Germline loops: CDR1 LNHDA, CDR2 SQIVND (reference sequence). V lost 5 bases and J lost 7; bases outside the gene matches: 10. The CDR3 is made up of 16 amino acids. The CDR3 spells CASSLSLAGEGNEQFF. CDR3 sequence (DNA): TGTGCCAGTAGTCTGTCACTAGCGGGAGAGGGTAATGAGCAGTTCTTC.

The chain couples TRBV27 to TRBJ1-4, with D unresolved. Germline CDR1 is MNHEY and CDR2 is SMNVEV (reference sequence). V lost 5 bases to trimming and J lost 8 bases, with 21 bases between them. CDR3 length equals 16 residues. CDR3 sequence: CASSLTPVEGGEKLFF. DNA of the CDR3: TGTGCCAGCAGTCTGACCCCGGTGGAGGGAGGCGAAAAACTGTTTTTT.